One and the same sample provided the 31 T cell receptor beta chains below, sequenced in a study of T cell repertoires in cytomegalovirus infection. TCRdb analysed the reads with MiXCR anew, one entry per CDR3 protein. The repertoire includes 600,000 to 800,000 distinct CDR3 sequences, about 24% of them detected once, and roughly 8% sits in the top ten. The sequenced sample was CD8+ T cells from PBMCs. Receptors originate from a human donor in good health (CMV status not recorded). Some clones in this sample may be carry-over from other donors' samples.

The chain joins TRBV3-1 to TRBJ1-5, with 8 bases lining up with TRBD1. This CDR3 is built from 14 residues. Unmatched junction bases numbered 4, after V lost 2 bases and J lost 7 bases. CDR1 is LGHDT, CDR2 YNNKEL, per germline (reference sequence). DNA of the CDR3: TGTGCCAGCAGCCAATTGACAGGGGTCCAGCCCCAGCATTTT. This sequence encodes CASSQLTGVQPQHF.

V is TRBV11-3 and J is TRBJ1-1, with a possible D match to TRBD1 (6 bases). V lost 7 bases, J lost 3 bases, and 12 bases lay in between. Looked up from germline, CDR1 is SGHNT and CDR2 is YENEEA. There are 13 residues in the CDR3. CDR3 sequence (DNA): TGTGCCAGCACCAGGGGTCCGGACACTGAAGCTTTCTTT. Translating it yields CASTRGPDTEAFF. Full variable domain (rest looked up from reference TRBV11-3 and TRBJ1-1): EAGVVQSPRYKIIEKKQPVAFWCNPISGHNTLYWYLQNLGQGPELLIRYENEEAVDDSQLPKDRFSAERLKGVDSTLKIQPAELGDSAVYLCASTRGPDTEAFFGQGTRLTVV.

Concerning this clonotype itself: A junction boundary mismatches the germline segment, possibly from a read error. The rearrangement links TRBV15 to TRBJ2-3; possibly TRBD2 for D (6 bases). This CDR3 region has 14 residues. Per the germline V gene, CDR1 is LNHNV and CDR2 is YYDKDF (reference sequence). CDR3 DNA sequence: TGTGCCACCAACAGAGAGGCGGGGAGGGATACGCAGTATTTT. This codes for CATNREAGRDTQYF.

This clonotype was detected many times. The chain employs TRBV28 and TRBJ2-1; 9 bases fit TRBD2. Per the germline V gene, CDR1 is MDHEN and CDR2 is SYDVKM. The V segment lost 6 bases and the J segment 6 bases; nucleotides outside the gene matches: 9. This CDR3 region has 15 residues. The CDR3 coding sequence is TGTGCCAGCAGCTCCGGGACTAGCTACTCCAATGAGCAGTTCTTC. Translated: CASSSGTSYSNEQFF.

This clonotype was seen more than once but under ten times. The chain couples TRBV5-5 to TRBJ1-1; D is perhaps TRBD1 (6 bases). V lost 3 bases, J lost 0 bases, and 9 bases lay in between. CDR3 size: 14 residues. Germline CDR1 SGHKS, CDR2 YYEKEE (reference sequence). CDR3 loop: CASSSGHLNTEAFF. In DNA, the CDR3 is TGTGCCAGCAGCTCGGGACATTTGAACACTGAAGCTTTCTTT.

The chain carries TRBV6-2 or TRBV6-3 and TRBJ2-7, with 11 bases lining up with TRBD1. Germline CDR1 MNHEY, CDR2 SVGEGT. This CDR3 has 16 amino acids. Trimming cost V 8 bases and J 3 bases; bases outside gene matches: 12. The CDR3 region has the DNA TGTGCCAGCTGCCCATCGGGACAGGGGGATGACTACGAGCAGTACGTC. It encodes CASCPSGQGDDYEQYV.

This clonotype appeared many times. The DNA for the CDR3 is TGTGCCAGCAGCTCTCCTGAAGAGACCCAGTACTTC. It specifies CASSSPEETQYF. The genes are TRBV28 and TRBJ2-5; no reliable D call. V lost 6 bases, J lost 3 bases, and 8 bases lay in between. Germline CDR1 reads MDHEN; CDR2 reads SYDVKM. The CDR3 has 12 amino acids.

The rearrangement joins TRBV12-3 or TRBV12-4 to TRBJ2-1, with D hard to call. CDR3 length: 13 amino acids. V was pared by 7 bases and J by 1 base, with 8 bases between. The CDR3 coding sequence is TGTGCCAGCACCCCCCTATCCTACAATGAGCAGTTCTTC. Translating it yields CASTPLSYNEQFF.

There are many counts of this clonotype. The rearrangement uses TRBV7-8 and TRBJ1-1, with D uncertain. The CDR3 runs 12 residues. V was shortened by 4 bases and J by 4 bases, with 7 bases between the two germline ends. Germline CDR1 SGHVS, CDR2 FQNEAQ. The CDR3 DNA reads as TGTGCCAGCAGCTCTGACACCACTGAAGCTTTCTTT. It specifies CASSSDTTEAFF.

This clonotype showed up just a few times. The V and J genes are TRBV29-1 and TRBJ1-1, with a possible D match to TRBD1 (5 bases). The germline gives CDR1 SQVTM, CDR2 ANQGSEA. Trimming stripped 3 bases from V and 0 bases from J, with 8 bases between. CDR3 length: 13 residues. Written as DNA, the CDR3 is TGCAGCGTTGACAGGGAAATGAACACTGAAGCTTTCTTT. Its translation is CSVDREMNTEAFF.

This clonotype was observed a few times. This chain uses TRBV20-1 with TRBJ2-3, with D perhaps being TRBD1 or TRBD2 (5 bases each). Germline V gives CDR1 DFQATT, CDR2 SNEGSKA (reference sequence). The V gene lost 5 bases and the J gene lost 2 bases, with 14 bases spanning the gap. The CDR3 has 14 residues. The CDR3 sequence is CSAERDGYTDTQYF. CDR3 in DNA: TGCAGTGCTGAAAGGGACGGCTACACAGATACGCAGTATTTT.

This chain uses TRBV4-1 with TRBJ2-7; D possibly matches TRBD1 or TRBD2 (5 bases each). Germline V CDR1 and CDR2: MGHRA, YSYEKL. The CDR3 is 13 amino acids. Trimming shortened V by 3 bases and J by 3 bases, and 9 bases separated the two germline ends. The CDR3 coding sequence is TGCGCCAGCAGCCAGGGACGGCTCTACGAGCAGTACTTC. Its translation is CASSQGRLYEQYF.

In its sample, this clonotype was seen a few times. The gene calls are TRBV12-3 or TRBV12-4 and TRBJ1-1, with TRBD1 matching over 8 bases. The CDR3 has 12 residues. V lost 7 bases and J lost 5; bases outside the gene matches: 3. CDR3 sequence (DNA): TGTGCCAGCATAGACAGGGGAACTGAAGCTTTCTTT. This encodes CASIDRGTEAFF.

V and J are TRBV29-1 and TRBJ2-3; D unresolved. V lost 5 bases, J lost 3 bases, and 6 bases lay in between. Per germline, CDR1 SQVTM and CDR2 ANQGSEA. The length of the CDR3 is 11 residues. CDR3 in DNA: TGCAGCGTTTGGTGGACAGATACGCAGTATTTT. Translating it yields CSVWWTDTQYF.

The table lists this clonotype with many counts. This chain joins TRBV7-3 and TRBJ2-3; 9 positions match TRBD2. The CDR3 runs to 18 residues. With V trimmed by 2 bases and J by 1 base, 10 bases remained unmatched. Looked up from germline, CDR1 is SGHTA and CDR2 is FQGTGA. The CDR3 spells CASSLAGKRLAGTDTQYF. The CDR3 DNA is TGTGCCAGCAGCTTAGCGGGGAAAAGACTAGCGGGCACAGATACGCAGTATTTT.

Of note for this clonotype: An end of the junction does not agree with germline; a read error may underlie this. The rearrangement links TRBV12-3 or TRBV12-4 to TRBJ1-1, with 8 bases identical to TRBD1. The CDR3 length is 15 residues. CDR3 coding DNA: TGTGCCAGCAGTTCCCCCCCAGGGGGCCTGACTGAAGCTTCCTTT. Encoded protein: CASSSPPGGLTEASF.

This sequence joins TRBV5-1 and TRBJ2-2; D gene uncertain. Trimming removed 0 bases at V and 4 bases at J, with 10 bases between. Per germline, CDR1 SGHRS and CDR2 YFSETQ. The CDR3 loop spans 15 amino acids. The DNA for the CDR3 is TGCGCCAGCAGCTTGGAGGCCAGGCCCACCGGGGAGCTGTTTTTT. Protein product: CASSLEARPTGELFF.

This clonotype was observed a few times. The rearrangement uses TRBV2 and TRBJ2-7; D is uncertain. The length of the CDR3 is 11 residues. The germline V and J ends were trimmed by 4 bases and 3 bases, with 4 bases remaining between them. CDR1 and CDR2 from the germline V gene are SNHLY and FYNNEI. CDR3 sequence: CASSGVYEQYV. The CDR3 DNA reads as TGTGCCAGCAGTGGGGTCTACGAGCAGTACGTC.

This clonotype came up once. The V and J genes are TRBV12-3 or TRBV12-4 and TRBJ1-5; 12 positions match TRBD1. This CDR3 spans 18 amino acids. The junction had 9 bases not matched to a gene; V was cut back by 6 bases and J by 0 bases. CDR3 residues: CASRFGTGGLYSNQPQHF. CDR3 DNA: TGTGCCAGCAGGTTCGGGACAGGGGGCCTCTATAGCAATCAGCCCCAGCATTTT.

This chain connects TRBV12-3 or TRBV12-4 to TRBJ2-7, with 10 bases identical to TRBD2. The CDR3 is 15 amino acids. With V trimmed by 3 bases and J by 1 base, 3 bases remained unmatched. The CDR3 region is CASSFGTSASYEQYF. The CDR3 coding sequence is TGTGCCAGCAGTTTCGGGACTAGCGCATCCTACGAGCAGTACTTC.

The gene calls are TRBV20-1 and TRBJ1-5; D gene ambiguous. This CDR3 comprises 14 residues. Trimming took off 3 bases at V and 5 bases at J, with 14 bases between the two ends. Germline V lookup: CDR1 DFQATT, CDR2 SNEGSKA (reference sequence). The CDR3 DNA reads as TGCAGTGCTAGTGGTCAGGACCTACATCAGCCCCAGCATTTT. Translation gives CSASGQDLHQPQHF.

This clonotype has a handful of counts. The chain is built from TRBV10-1 and TRBJ2-1; tentatively, D is TRBD1 (6 bases). This CDR3 spans 14 amino acids. Deletions cut 2 bases from V and 8 bases from J, with 13 bases between. The germline V gene encodes CDR1 WNHNN and CDR2 SYGVQD (reference sequence). The CDR3 region has the DNA TGCGCCAGCAGTGAGACACAGGGCCGGGATGAGCAGTTCTTC. This codes for CASSETQGRDEQFF.

This clonotype appeared a few times. This chain joins TRBV20-1 and TRBJ2-5; D assignment may be TRBD1 or TRBD2 (6 bases each). The CDR3 is made up of 14 amino acids. Germline V gene lookup returns CDR1 DFQATT and CDR2 SNEGSKA (reference sequence). Deletions cut 0 bases from V and 5 bases from J, with 13 bases between. The CDR3 bases are TGCAGTGCTAGAGATAGGGGGAGCGGGGAGACCCAGTACTTC. It is translated as CSARDRGSGETQYF.

This chain links TRBV2 with TRBJ1-3; a possible D gene is TRBD1 (5 bases). The V and J ends lost 8 bases and 0 bases respectively, with 11 bases between them. The germline CDR1 and CDR2 sequences are SNHLY and FYNNEI. The CDR3 runs to 14 residues. The CDR3, as DNA: TGTGCCAGCCTGGGACCTTCCTCTGGAAACACCATATATTTT. Protein: CASLGPSSGNTIYF.

The rearrangement links TRBV29-1 to TRBJ2-7, with TRBD1 identical over 9 bases. J was trimmed by 0 bases and V by 3 bases; bases with no gene match: 3. This CDR3 contains 14 residues. Germline CDR1 and CDR2: SQVTM and ANQGSEA. Written as DNA, the CDR3 is TGCAGCGTTGACCCGGGACAGGGCTCCTACGAGCAGTACTTC. It translates to CSVDPGQGSYEQYF.

This clonotype was observed a few times. V usage is TRBV20-1 and J usage is TRBJ2-2; D is perhaps TRBD1 (6 bases). The germline V and J ends were trimmed by 0 bases and 7 bases, with 15 bases remaining between them. The CDR3 runs 15 residues. The germline gives CDR1 DFQATT, CDR2 SNEGSKA (reference sequence). The CDR3 loop is CSARDWQGNHGELFF. CDR3 sequence (DNA): TGCAGTGCTAGAGATTGGCAGGGGAATCACGGGGAGCTGTTTTTT.

This clonotype was observed a few times. This chain joins TRBV7-3 and TRBJ2-2, with D maybe TRBD2 (6 bases). The CDR3 has 15 residues. The germline gives CDR1 SGHTA, CDR2 FQGTGA. V lost 5 bases and J 4 bases, leaving 14 bases between the germline ends. The DNA for the CDR3 is TGTGCCAGCAGCCCGGGGCTGGGGGGCACCGGGGAGCTGTTTTTT. Translated: CASSPGLGGTGELFF. The complete variable domain, with remaining parts taken from reference TRBV7-3 and TRBJ2-2, reads GAGVSQTPSNKVTEKGKYVELRCDPISGHTALYWYRQSLGQGPEFLIYFQGTGAADDSGLPNDRFFAVRPEGSVSTLKIQRTERGDSAVYLCASSPGLGGTGELFFGEGSRLTVL.

This clonotype occurred many times. V is TRBV29-1 and J is TRBJ2-2; D is uncertain. Germline loops: CDR1 SQVTM, CDR2 ANQGSEA. Trimming pared 5 bases from V and 4 bases from J, leaving 8 bases between. The CDR3 contains 12 residues. Here the CDR3 reads CSVPGGTGELFF. For the CDR3, the DNA is TGCAGCGTTCCGGGTGGCACCGGGGAGCTGTTTTTT.

This clonotype was found a few times. CDR3 DNA: TGTGCCAGCAGCTCCTCGTTTGAGGAAGAGACCCAGTACTTC. Translating it yields CASSSSFEEETQYF. This chain connects TRBV13 to TRBJ2-5; D ambiguous. Trimming cost V 4 bases and J 3 bases, with 12 bases left between them. Germline V lookup: CDR1 PRHDT, CDR2 FYEKMQ (reference sequence). The CDR3 is 14 amino acids.

The table lists this clonotype with a few counts. The chain links TRBV6-5 to TRBJ2-7; D is possibly TRBD1 (6 bases). V lost 6 bases, J lost 7 bases, and 19 bases lay in between. Germline V lookup: CDR1 MNHEY, CDR2 SVGAGI. CDR3 length equals 14 residues. The CDR3 here is CASSIVPGHMEQYV. The CDR3 DNA sequence: TGTGCCAGCAGCATAGTACCGGGACACATGGAGCAGTACGTC.

A few counts support this clonotype. This chain connects TRBV6-6 to TRBJ2-1, with 12 bases lining up with TRBD1. The CDR3 is made up of 15 amino acids. Germline CDR1 and CDR2: MNHNY and SVGAGI (reference sequence). The V gene end was trimmed by 0 bases and the J gene end by 8 bases; junction bases not matched to a gene: 2. The CDR3 spells CASSYSGTGGHEQFF. In nucleotides, the CDR3 is TGTGCCAGCAGTTACTCGGGGACAGGGGGCCATGAGCAGTTCTTC.